This TCR beta chain was obtained from a study of CD8 T cells in Susac syndrome. CD8+ and CD4+ T cells circulating in blood were sequenced for TCR beta. Random hexamers were used to reverse transcribe the RNA input (about 0.5 to 1 ug). Across 54 Vbeta and 13 Jbeta, TCR beta CDR3 was amplified with immunoSEQ multiplex PCR. TCRdb redid the calling of the immunoSEQ multiplex PCR reads with MiXCR, one entry per CDR3 protein. The data hold roughly 200,000 distinct CDR3 sequences, with around 94% observed a single time. This clonotype was sampled from a human donor with Susac syndrome. The sequenced sample was CD4+ T cells from PBMCs.

Here the CDR3 reads CASNRGGIETQYF. CDR3 nucleotide sequence: TGTGCCTCAAACAGGGGCGGGATAGAGACCCAGTACTTC. V usage is TRBV30 and J usage is TRBJ2-5, with D maybe TRBD1 (7 bases). Germline V lookup: CDR1 GTSNPN, CDR2 SVGIG (reference sequence). Between the trimmed V and J ends, which lost 7 bases and 4 bases, there was a span of 16 bases. The CDR3 contains 13 residues.